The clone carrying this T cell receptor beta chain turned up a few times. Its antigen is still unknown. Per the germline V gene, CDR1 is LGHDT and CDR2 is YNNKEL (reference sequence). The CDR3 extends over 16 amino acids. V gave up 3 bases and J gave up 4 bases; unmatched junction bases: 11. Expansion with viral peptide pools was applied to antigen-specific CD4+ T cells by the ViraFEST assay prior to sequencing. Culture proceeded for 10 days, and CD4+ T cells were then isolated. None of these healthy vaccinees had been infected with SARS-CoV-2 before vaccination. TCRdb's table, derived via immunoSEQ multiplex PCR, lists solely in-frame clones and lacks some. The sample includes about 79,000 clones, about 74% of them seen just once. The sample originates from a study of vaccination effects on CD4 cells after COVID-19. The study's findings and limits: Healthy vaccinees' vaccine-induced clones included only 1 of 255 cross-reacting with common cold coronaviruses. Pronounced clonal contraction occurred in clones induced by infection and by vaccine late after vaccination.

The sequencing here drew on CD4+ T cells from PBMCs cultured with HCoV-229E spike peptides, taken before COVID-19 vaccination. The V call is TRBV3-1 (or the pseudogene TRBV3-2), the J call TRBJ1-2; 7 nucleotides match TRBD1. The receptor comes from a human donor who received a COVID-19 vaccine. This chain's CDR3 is CASSHPGDSFSYGYTF. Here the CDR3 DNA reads TGTGCCAGCAGCCACCCCGGGGACAGCTTCTCCTATGGCTACACCTTC.